This entry lists 23 T cell receptor beta chains sequenced from one sample in a study of T cell responses to AZD1222 COVID-19 vaccine. Method: immunoSEQ multiplex PCR; TCRdb's copy keeps in-frame clones and lacks some. In the table there are 80,000 or so clones, roughly 85% of which are singletons. This sample comprised peripheral blood, obtained on day 0 of AZD1222 vaccination. Source of these receptors: an adult in good health.

V gene TRBV6-5 combines with J gene TRBJ2-7, with D possibly being TRBD1 (6 bases). The CDR3 runs to 14 residues. Germline assignment: CDR1 MNHEY and CDR2 SVGAGI. Deletions cut 11 bases from V and 2 bases from J, with 19 bases between. In DNA, the CDR3 is TGTGCCTCGTGGACAGTACGGCCCCCCTACGAGCAGTACTTC. This sequence encodes CASWTVRPPYEQYF.

The chain couples TRBV19 to TRBJ1-1; no clear D. Per germline, CDR1 LNHDA and CDR2 SQIVND (reference sequence). The V and J ends lost 8 bases and 0 bases respectively, with 13 bases between them. The CDR3 runs to 14 residues. The CDR3 loop is CASLDQFMNTEAFF. In DNA form, the CDR3 reads TGTGCCAGTCTCGATCAGTTCATGAACACTGAAGCTTTCTTT.

This chain links TRBV5-4 with TRBJ1-1, with D perhaps matching TRBD1 (5 bases). The CDR3 totals 14 residues. Germline V gives CDR1 SGHNT, CDR2 YYREEE (reference sequence). The V end lost 5 bases, the J end lost 0 bases, and 11 bases lay between the germline ends. The CDR3 protein is CASSPGTVNTEAFF. CDR3 DNA: TGTGCCAGCAGTCCCGGGACGGTGAACACTGAAGCTTTCTTT.

V is TRBV6-5 and J is TRBJ1-3, with D perhaps TRBD1 (6 bases). Germline-derived CDR1 and CDR2 are MNHEY and SVGAGI. Trimming pared 5 bases from V and 0 bases from J, leaving 11 bases between. The CDR3 has 15 residues. The CDR3 coding sequence is TGTGCCAGCAGTCTCCGGGACAACTCTGGAAACACCATATATTTT. It specifies CASSLRDNSGNTIYF.

V is TRBV7-9 and J is TRBJ2-7; maybe TRBD1 (5 bases). This CDR3 has 13 residues. V was pared by 8 bases and J by 4 bases, with 15 bases between. The germline V gene has CDR1 SEHNR and CDR2 FQNEAQ (reference sequence). For the CDR3, the DNA is TGTGCCAGCGGGCAGGGCCCACCTTACGAGCAGTACTTC. This codes for CASGQGPPYEQYF.

The genes are TRBV3-1 (or the pseudogene TRBV3-2) and TRBJ2-3; 8 positions agree with TRBD1. Per the germline V gene, CDR1 is LGHDT and CDR2 is YNNKEL (reference sequence). V gave up 0 bases and J gave up 3 bases; unmatched junction bases: 5. The length of the CDR3 is 16 residues. CDR3 sequence: CASSQDMGQVTDTQYF. Here the CDR3 DNA reads TGTGCCAGCAGCCAAGATATGGGACAGGTAACAGATACGCAGTATTTT.

This chain connects TRBV7-2 to TRBJ2-5; D ambiguous. The V and J ends lost 1 base and 5 bases respectively, with 8 bases between them. Germline values: CDR1 SGHTA, CDR2 FQGNSA. The CDR3 has 13 residues. The CDR3 reads CASSLGISETQYF. Written as DNA, the CDR3 is TGTGCCAGCAGCTTAGGGATCTCGGAGACCCAGTACTTC.

This chain links TRBV13 with TRBJ1-3, with TRBD1 matching over 8 bases. V dropped 1 base and J dropped 4; count of bases not matched to a gene: 9. From germline, CDR1 is PRHDT and CDR2 FYEKMQ (reference sequence). CDR3 length: 17 amino acids. CDR3 protein: CASSLAGDRRLGNTIYF. The CDR3, as DNA: TGTGCCAGCAGCTTAGCGGGGGACAGGCGCCTGGGAAACACCATATATTTT.

The chain is built from TRBV15 and TRBJ1-3; no firm D call. V gave up 0 bases and J gave up 5 bases, with 5 bases separating them. Germline CDR1 and CDR2: LNHNV and YYDKDF (reference sequence). The CDR3 extends over 13 amino acids. The CDR3 loop is CATSRDQRNTIYF. The CDR3 DNA is TGTGCCACCAGCAGAGATCAGAGAAACACCATATATTTT.

The genes are TRBV3-1 (or the pseudogene TRBV3-2) and TRBJ2-5; D might be TRBD1 or TRBD2, each matching 5 bases. The CDR3 sequence is 15 residues long. Trimming cost V 4 bases and J 4 bases, with 16 bases left between them. Germline lookup yields CDR1 LGHDT and CDR2 YNNKEL (reference sequence). Here the CDR3 DNA reads TGTGCCAGCAGCCTCCCGGGACGCGGGCGAGAGACCCAGTACTTC. It yields the protein CASSLPGRGRETQYF.

J is TRBJ2-1 and V is TRBV6-1, with D possibly being TRBD2 (5 bases). The germline V gene has CDR1 MNHNS and CDR2 SASEGT. V shed 2 bases and J shed 0 bases, with 11 bases lying between them. CDR3 size: 16 residues. The CDR3 spells CASSEYSGSSYNEQFF. CDR3 coding DNA: TGTGCCAGCAGTGAATATTCGGGAAGCTCCTACAATGAGCAGTTCTTC.

This clone appeared once. The chain recombines TRBV15 with TRBJ2-5; the match to TRBD1 covers 8 bases. The trim removed 6 bases at V and 2 bases at J, leaving 5 bases unmatched. The germline gives CDR1 LNHNV, CDR2 YYDKDF (reference sequence). This CDR3 has 14 residues. The CDR3, as DNA: TGTGCCACCAGTCGGGGACAGGCTCAAGAGACCCAGTACTTC. Translated: CATSRGQAQETQYF.

The V gene is TRBV30, the J gene TRBJ1-1, with 10 bases that match TRBD1. Losses at the gene ends were 1 base for V and 2 bases for J; bases not matched to a gene: 4. The CDR3 sequence is 15 residues long. Germline CDR1 and CDR2: GTSNPN and SVGIG (reference sequence). CDR3 in amino acids: CAWSEWTGGNTEAFF. The DNA of the CDR3 is TGTGCCTGGAGTGAATGGACAGGGGGAAACACTGAAGCTTTCTTT.

V and J are TRBV5-1 and TRBJ1-2; D is undetermined. This CDR3 region has 15 residues. V dropped 1 base and J dropped 3 bases, with 13 bases sitting between them. Germline CDR1 SGHRS, CDR2 YFSETQ. The CDR3, as DNA: TGCGCCAGCAGCTTGCAGCGGGGTGAGGACTATGGCTACACCTTC. This translates into CASSLQRGEDYGYTF.

This clone was seen a few times. J is TRBJ1-1 and V is TRBV27, with a tentative D call TRBD1 (6 bases). Trimming took 3 bases from V and 5 from J, leaving 13 bases between them. CDR3 length: 14 amino acids. Germline loops: CDR1 MNHEY, CDR2 SMNVEV (reference sequence). Here the CDR3 reads CASSLGGPSTEAFF. CDR3 DNA sequence: TGTGCCAGCAGTTTGGGGGGCCCGAGTACTGAAGCTTTCTTT.

The rearrangement joins TRBV18 to TRBJ2-3; maybe TRBD1 (5 bases). Trimming removed 0 bases at V and 6 bases at J, with 16 bases between. Germline CDR1 and CDR2: KGHSH and LQKENI. This CDR3 region has 16 residues. Here the CDR3 DNA reads TGTGCCAGCTCACCACCGTCCAGGGCGGCCGGCGATACGCAGTATTTT. Its protein is CASSPPSRAAGDTQYF. The variable domain in full, completed from reference TRBV18 and TRBJ2-3, reads NAGVMQNPRHLVRRRGQEARLRCSPMKGHSHVYWYRQLPEEGLKFMVYLQKENIIDESGMPKERFSAEFPKEGPSILRIQQVVRGDSAAYFCASSPPSRAAGDTQYFGPGTRLTVL.

The chain uses TRBV5-4 and TRBJ2-3; tentatively, D is TRBD1 (5 bases). The CDR3 is made up of 16 amino acids. Trimming shortened V by 0 bases and J by 4 bases, and 15 bases separated the two germline ends. Germline assignment: CDR1 SGHNT and CDR2 YYREEE (reference sequence). CDR3 amino acids: CASSLAVGVGPDTQYF. CDR3 sequence (DNA): TGTGCCAGCAGCTTGGCCGTAGGGGTGGGTCCAGATACGCAGTATTTT.

This chain links TRBV27 with TRBJ2-2, with D tentatively TRBD1 or TRBD2 (5 bases each). Looked up from germline, CDR1 is MNHEY and CDR2 is SMNVEV (reference sequence). Trimming pared 7 bases from V and 7 bases from J, leaving 22 bases between. The CDR3 runs 16 residues. The CDR3 DNA reads TGTGCCAGCAACGCGAGGTCCGACGGGACCTACGGGGAGCTGTTTTTT. This translates into CASNARSDGTYGELFF.

A word on this clone: This sample includes further DNA sequences coding for the same CDR3. This sequence joins TRBV3-1 (or the pseudogene TRBV3-2) and TRBJ2-1, with 8 bases aligning to TRBD1. The CDR3 contains 18 residues. The germline gives CDR1 LGHDT, CDR2 YNNKEL (reference sequence). The junction had 15 bases not matched to a gene; V was cut back by 4 bases and J by 4 bases. The CDR3 sequence is CASSPRIEVRDRYNEQFF. For the CDR3, the DNA is TGTGCCAGCAGCCCCCGGATAGAGGTCCGGGACAGGTACAATGAGCAGTTCTTC.

This chain uses TRBV5-1 with TRBJ2-3; 10 positions agree with TRBD2. Germline loops: CDR1 SGHRS, CDR2 YFSETQ. This CDR3 is 16 amino acids long. Losses at the gene ends were 4 bases for V and 2 bases for J; bases not matched to a gene: 7. CDR3 protein: CASSRGTSGITDTQYF. CDR3 coding DNA: TGCGCCAGCAGCCGGGGCACTAGCGGGATCACAGATACGCAGTATTTT.

The V gene is TRBV7-2, the J gene TRBJ1-6, with TRBD1 matching 7 bases. Germline V gives CDR1 SGHTA, CDR2 FQGNSA. V trimming: 5 bases; J trimming: 10 bases; junction bases outside the gene matches: 17. There are 17 residues in the CDR3. CDR3 in amino acids: CASSPRVGGGAWSPLHF. CDR3 bases: TGTGCCAGCAGCCCTAGGGTGGGAGGGGGCGCTTGGTCACCCCTCCACTTT.

V usage is TRBV11-2 and J usage is TRBJ1-2; no clear D. Germline assignment: CDR1 SGHAT and CDR2 FQNNGV. Trimming removed 1 base at V and 8 bases at J, with 8 bases between. The CDR3 consists of 12 residues. CDR3 sequence: CASSLGSGGYTF. CDR3 nucleotide sequence: TGTGCCAGCAGCTTAGGGTCCGGGGGCTACACCTTC.

The V gene is TRBV18, the J gene TRBJ2-7; 7 nucleotides match TRBD1. Looked up from germline, CDR1 is KGHSH and CDR2 is LQKENI. After removal of 0 bases from V and 5 bases from J, the junction contained 7 bases not matched to a gene. This CDR3 comprises 15 residues. CDR3: CASSPPSARGNEQYF. The DNA of the CDR3 is TGTGCCAGCTCACCACCGTCTGCCAGGGGGAACGAGCAGTACTTC.